Listed below are T cell receptor beta chains from one sample, sequenced in a study of blood T cells in healthy people across ages. TCRdb processed the 5' RACE reads anew with MiXCR; each CDR3 protein has one entry. The top ten hold approximately 30% of the sample, which has hundreds of thousands of distinct CDR3 sequences, around two thirds seen once. The sequenced material came from blood. These receptor sequences come from a man younger than 40 in good health. Each CDR3 is given with its conserved first and last residue. Fields, in order: clone size, J gene, V gene, CDR3 protein. The size field is filled for only some rows; it gives once, few, many or a size class.

abundance: -
j_gene: TRBJ2-5
v_gene: TRBV4-2
CDR3aa: CASSGRGGQGETQYF

abundance: once
j_gene: TRBJ1-1
v_gene: TRBV27
CDR3aa: CASSWRGGDTEAFF

abundance: -
j_gene: TRBJ2-3
v_gene: TRBV7-9
CDR3aa: CASSTTSTSGGDTQYF

abundance: once
j_gene: TRBJ1-6
v_gene: TRBV28
CDR3aa: CASRDAIAGSPLHF

abundance: -
j_gene: TRBJ2-3
v_gene: TRBV7-2
CDR3aa: CASTLPSADTQYF

abundance: -
j_gene: TRBJ1-2
v_gene: TRBV7-9
CDR3aa: CASTTGPYGYTF

abundance: -
j_gene: TRBJ2-7
v_gene: TRBV27
CDR3aa: CASSPTGTRGSYEQYF

abundance: few
j_gene: TRBJ1-1
v_gene: TRBV5-1
CDR3aa: CASSFKVGSNTEAFF

abundance: few
j_gene: TRBJ1-1
v_gene: TRBV28
CDR3aa: CASSLYGGGTTEAFF

abundance: -
j_gene: TRBJ2-7
v_gene: TRBV15
CDR3aa: CATSFGLAGGGEQYF

abundance: few
j_gene: TRBJ2-3
v_gene: TRBV4-2
CDR3aa: CASSQETDTQYF